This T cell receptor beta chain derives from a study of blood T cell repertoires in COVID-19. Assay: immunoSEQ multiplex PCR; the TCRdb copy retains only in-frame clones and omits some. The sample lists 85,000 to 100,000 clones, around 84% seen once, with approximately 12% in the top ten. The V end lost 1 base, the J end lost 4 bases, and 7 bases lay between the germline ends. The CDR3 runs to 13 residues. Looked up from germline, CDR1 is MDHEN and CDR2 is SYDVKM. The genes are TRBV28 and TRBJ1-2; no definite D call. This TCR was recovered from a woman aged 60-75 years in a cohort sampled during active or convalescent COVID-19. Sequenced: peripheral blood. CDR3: CASSLFGAYGYTF. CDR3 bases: TGTGCCAGCAGTTTATTTGGAGCCTATGGCTACACCTTC.